Below are 7 T cell receptor beta chains sequenced from a single sample in a study of CD8+ T cells in alopecia areata. Isolated RNA was reverse transcribed into cDNA used as the sequencing template. Some clones are missing from TCRdb's copy, which holds only in-frame ones; the method was immunoSEQ multiplex PCR. Of 65,000 to 95,000 clones detected, roughly half appear once; the ten largest clones hold roughly 5.6%. Sequencing used NKG2D-high CD8+ T cells sorted from blood. The receptors shown here come from a human donor with alopecia areata.

This clone was detected a few times. This chain connects TRBV19 to TRBJ2-6, with 8 bases aligning to TRBD1. Trimming removed 10 bases from V and 0 bases from J; junction bases left unmatched: 5. CDR1 and CDR2 from the germline V gene are LNHDA and SQIVND (reference sequence). This CDR3 is 15 amino acids long. The CDR3 loop is CAIGDRTSGANVLTF. CDR3 DNA sequence: TGTGCCATCGGGGACAGGACCTCTGGGGCCAACGTCCTGACTTTC. Full variable domain (outside the CDR3, taken from reference TRBV19 and TRBJ2-6): DGGITQSPKYLFRKEGQNVTLSCEQNLNHDAMYWYRQDPGQGLRLIYYSQIVNDFQKGDIAEGYSVSREKKESFPLTVTSAQKNPTAFYLCAIGDRTSGANVLTFGAGSRLTVL.

This clone was counted only a few times. The chain combines TRBV27 with TRBJ2-1; perhaps TRBD2 as D (6 bases). V was shortened by 6 bases and J by 9 bases, with 12 bases between the two germline ends. The CDR3 spans 12 residues. Per the germline V gene, CDR1 is MNHEY and CDR2 is SMNVEV (reference sequence). The CDR3 loop is CASSKVGGEQFF. The CDR3 bases are TGTGCCAGCAGCAAAGTGGGGGGTGAGCAGTTCTTC.

The gene calls are TRBV6-6 and TRBJ2-3, with TRBD1 identical over 7 bases. The CDR3 is 11 residues long. Germline CDR1 and CDR2: MNHNY and SVGAGI (reference sequence). DNA for the CDR3: TGTGTGACAGGGCACACAGATACGCAGTATTTT. Protein product: CVTGHTDTQYF.

This chain joins TRBV27 and TRBJ1-5; D is undetermined. Germline lookup yields CDR1 MNHEY and CDR2 SMNVEV (reference sequence). CDR3 length: 13 residues. Between the trimmed V and J ends, which lost 3 bases and 6 bases, there was a span of 9 bases. CDR3 coding DNA: TGTGCCAGCAGTTTGGGGTATCGTCAGCCCCAGCATTTT. This encodes CASSLGYRQPQHF.

The rearrangement links TRBV29-1 to TRBJ2-7, with TRBD1 identical over 7 bases. J gave up 4 bases and V 4 bases, and 13 bases lay outside the gene matches. Germline assignment: CDR1 SQVTM and CDR2 ANQGSEA. The CDR3 contains 15 residues. The CDR3 reads CSVGPGGQDVYEQYF. In DNA, the CDR3 is TGCAGCGTTGGCCCCGGAGGACAGGACGTTTACGAGCAGTACTTC.

This clone appeared a few times. The chain joins TRBV2 to TRBJ2-1, with TRBD2 identical over 8 bases. Germline V gives CDR1 SNHLY, CDR2 FYNNEI. The CDR3 consists of 14 residues. Unmatched junction bases numbered 2, after V lost 4 bases and J lost 3 bases. In DNA, the CDR3 is TGTGCCAGCAGTGCGAGCGGGAGCTACAATGAGCAGTTCTTC. Its protein product is CASSASGSYNEQFF.

The chain recombines TRBV27 with TRBJ2-2; D gene uncertain. The V gene's germline CDR1 is MNHEY and CDR2 SMNVEV (reference sequence). This CDR3 has 12 residues. Trimming stripped 4 bases from V and 2 bases from J, with 2 bases between. This CDR3 is CASSSNTGELFF. CDR3 sequence (DNA): TGTGCCAGCAGTTCAAACACCGGGGAGCTGTTTTTT.